This entry lists 32 T cell receptor beta chains sequenced from one sample in a study of T cells in Graves' hyperthyroidism and ophthalmopathy (dated by TCRdb to about 2019). The receptor library was made with multiplex PCR. Sequencing instrument: Illumina HiSeq 2000. The TCR beta CDR3 regions were amplified from the RNA transcripts. A first-round RT-PCR of the TCR CDR3 used the HTBI primer set with the Qiagen OneStep RT-PCR kit. In-frame beta chains were kept once TCRdb had trimmed the public reads at Q25 with fastp and called clones with MiXCR. Rows with one shared CDR3 protein collapse into an entry with the most common genes and DNA. This sample gives hundreds of thousands of distinct CDR3 sequences in total; around 16% of them show up just once. The ten top clones hold around 4% of the sample. The specimen was blood. The origin of the receptors is a woman between 25 and 40 years old with Graves' hyperthyroidism.

This clonotype has a count of ten or more. The chain combines TRBV3-1 with TRBJ2-7, with a possible D match to TRBD2 (5 bases). The CDR3 is 16 amino acids. The V gene's germline CDR1 is LGHDT and CDR2 YNNKEL (reference sequence). V dropped 0 bases and J dropped 4 bases, with 16 bases sitting between them. The CDR3 region is CASSQDSSPSPYEQYF. For the CDR3, the DNA is TGTGCCAGCAGCCAAGATAGTAGCCCTAGCCCTTACGAGCAGTACTTC.

This clonotype was recorded many times. This chain uses TRBV29-1 with TRBJ2-7; maybe TRBD2 (6 bases). This CDR3 region has 13 residues. Trimming took 1 base from V and 3 from J, leaving 10 bases between them. CDR1 is SQVTM, CDR2 ANQGSEA, per germline. CDR3 sequence (DNA): TGCAGCGTTGAAGGGGGGGAGAGCTACGAGCAGTACTTC. This translates into CSVEGGESYEQYF.

J is TRBJ2-5 and V is TRBV5-5, with TRBD1 matching over 7 bases. The CDR3 consists of 14 residues. CDR1 SGHKS and CDR2 YYEKEE come from the germline V gene (reference sequence). After removal of 3 bases from V and 1 base from J, the junction contained 3 bases not matched to a gene. CDR3 sequence reads: CASSSGQIQETQYF. The CDR3, as DNA: TGTGCCAGCAGCTCGGGACAGATCCAAGAGACCCAGTACTTC.

Concerning this clonotype: A much more abundant neighbour one base away suggests this may be a read error. The rearrangement links TRBV6-1 to TRBJ2-7, with 10 bases that match TRBD1. The V and J ends lost 5 bases and 4 bases, in that order; junction bases with no gene match: 11. This CDR3 contains 16 residues. From germline, CDR1 is MNHNS and CDR2 SASEGT. CDR3 sequence (DNA): TGTGCCAGCAGTCTCCCATCCGGGACAGGGGATTACGAGCAGTACTTC. Protein: CASSLPSGTGDYEQYF.

This clonotype was seen many times. The V gene is TRBV28, the J gene TRBJ2-1; TRBD2 aligns across 9 bases. Germline V gene lookup returns CDR1 MDHEN and CDR2 SYDVKM. This CDR3 spans 17 amino acids. Germline trimming cut 4 bases from V and 2 bases from J; bases unmatched to any gene: 9. The CDR3 loop reads CASSSPAGGIAYNEQFF. DNA for the CDR3: TGTGCCAGCAGTTCCCCGGCGGGAGGGATTGCCTACAATGAGCAGTTCTTC.

Ten or more counts support this clonotype. The genes are TRBV20-1 and TRBJ2-3; 7 nucleotides match TRBD2. The germline V gene encodes CDR1 DFQATT and CDR2 SNEGSKA (reference sequence). Losses at the gene ends were 1 base for V and 4 bases for J; bases not matched to a gene: 8. CDR3 size: 15 residues. CDR3: CSARAGGGPADTQYF. The DNA for the CDR3 is TGCAGTGCTAGAGCGGGGGGAGGGCCTGCAGATACGCAGTATTTT.

This chain connects TRBV2 to TRBJ1-4; D unresolved. Germline V gives CDR1 SNHLY, CDR2 FYNNEI. The CDR3 covers 14 residues. V was clipped by 1 base and J by 8 bases, with 11 bases between them. The CDR3 here is CASSEGPQREKLFF. The CDR3 DNA follows: TGTGCCAGCAGTGAAGGGCCCCAGAGGGAAAAACTGTTTTTT.

The chain couples TRBV10-3 to TRBJ2-2; D is unresolved. CDR1 and CDR2 (germline): ENHRY, SYGVKD. V dropped 3 bases and J dropped 1 base, with 3 bases sitting between them. The CDR3 length is 13 residues. CDR3 sequence: CAISDGNTGELFF. CDR3 sequence (DNA): TGTGCCATCAGTGACGGGAACACCGGGGAGCTGTTTTTT.

The CDR3 here is CAISNRAGNYNSPLHF. CDR3 coding DNA: TGTGCCATCAGTAACAGGGCGGGGAACTATAATTCACCCCTCCACTTT. The chain joins TRBV10-3 to TRBJ1-6; tentative D call: TRBD1 (6 bases). Trimming removed 5 bases at V and 3 bases at J, with 14 bases between. Germline V gene lookup returns CDR1 ENHRY and CDR2 SYGVKD. The CDR3 is 16 residues long.

This clonotype was found a few times. This chain links TRBV27 with TRBJ2-4, with D possibly TRBD2 on 5 matching bases. Trimming pared 4 bases from V and 2 bases from J, leaving 18 bases between. The CDR3 runs 17 residues. Germline lookup yields CDR1 MNHEY and CDR2 SMNVEV (reference sequence). This CDR3 reads CASSSPPGLGTKNIQYF. CDR3 sequence (DNA): TGTGCCAGCAGTTCCCCGCCGGGGTTAGGGACCAAAAACATTCAGTACTTC.

This clonotype was seen ten or more times. DNA of the CDR3: TGTGCCAGCAGTTTCGTGGGCATGGGCACTGAAGCTTTCTTT. Translating gives CASSFVGMGTEAFF. The chain couples TRBV12-3 or TRBV12-4 to TRBJ1-1, with D uncertain. The CDR3 contains 14 residues. Trimming left V 3 bases short and J 4 bases short, with 12 bases between.

This chain uses TRBV19 with TRBJ1-1; TRBD1 matches 7 bases. V was clipped by 4 bases and J by 6 bases; unmatched bases: 5. There are 13 residues in the CDR3. The V gene's germline CDR1 is LNHDA and CDR2 SQIVND (reference sequence). The CDR3 reads CASSRNQGAEAFF. The CDR3 DNA sequence: TGTGCCAGTAGTAGAAATCAGGGGGCTGAAGCTTTCTTT. The variable domain in full, completed from reference TRBV19 and TRBJ1-1, reads DGGITQSPKYLFRKEGQNVTLSCEQNLNHDAMYWYRQDPGQGLRLIYYSQIVNDFQKGDIAEGYSVSREKKESFPLTVTSAQKNPTAFYLCASSRNQGAEAFFGQGTRLTVV.

This clonotype was observed a single time. This may be a read error: a much more frequent sequence differs by one nucleotide. The V call is TRBV13, the J call TRBJ2-1; no reliable D call. Near its end, the DNA agrees better with TRBJ2-7, so the J call may be wrong. The CDR3 is 14 amino acids. The germline V gene has CDR1 PRHDT and CDR2 FYEKMQ (reference sequence). CDR3: CASSFRSGTNEQYF. CDR3 DNA: TGTGCCAGCAGCTTTAGGTCTGGAACTAATGAGCAGTACTTC.

This clonotype was counted many times. The V call is TRBV11-2, the J call TRBJ2-1, with D unclear. Per germline, CDR1 SGHAT and CDR2 FQNNGV. This CDR3 region has 12 residues. Trimming shortened V by 7 bases and J by 9 bases, and 13 bases separated the two germline ends. The CDR3 DNA sequence: TGTGCCAGCACGGGTCTCCTCGGTGAGCAGTTCTTC. It codes for CASTGLLGEQFF. Using reference TRBV11-2 and TRBJ2-1 for the parts outside the CDR3, the full variable domain is EAGVAQSPRYKIIEKRQSVAFWCNPISGHATLYWYQQILGQGPKLLIQFQNNGVVDDSQLPKDRFSAERLKGVDSTLKIQPAKLEDSAVYLCASTGLLGEQFFGPGTRLTVL.

V and J are TRBV9 and TRBJ1-1, with unresolved D. The germline V gene has CDR1 SGDLS and CDR2 YYNGEE. V was trimmed by 0 bases and J by 6 bases, leaving 9 bases between them. The CDR3 runs to 13 residues. CDR3 DNA sequence: TGTGCCAGCAGCGTAGGGGCAGGTGCTGAAGCTTTCTTT. Its protein is CASSVGAGAEAFF.

The rearrangement links TRBV7-2 to TRBJ2-2, with D hard to call. Per the germline V gene, CDR1 is SGHTA and CDR2 is FQGNSA. V dropped 5 bases and J dropped 6 bases, with 16 bases sitting between them. This CDR3 contains 15 residues. The CDR3 nucleotides are TGTGCCAGCAGCCCTCTCCGGAGTTCGGCCGGGGAGCTGTTTTTT. Translation: CASSPLRSSAGELFF.

Many counts were recorded for this clonotype. The chain has TRBV7-9 and TRBJ2-1; 7 nucleotides align to TRBD2. V shed 4 bases, J shed 7 bases, and the junction held 7 bases outside the gene matches. Germline V gene data show CDR1 as SEHNR and CDR2 as FQNEAQ (reference sequence). This CDR3 region has 14 residues. CDR3 sequence (DNA): TGTGCCAGCAGCTCAGGACTAGAAGGTAATGAGCAGTTCTTC. Translation gives CASSSGLEGNEQFF.

The chain uses TRBV6-2 or TRBV6-3 and TRBJ1-2; 8 bases map to TRBD1. With V trimmed by 6 bases and J by 2 bases, 5 bases remained unmatched. Germline V CDR1 and CDR2: MNHEY, SVGEGT. The CDR3 is made up of 14 amino acids. CDR3 loop: CASRRQGRNYGYTF. The DNA for the CDR3 is TGTGCCAGCAGGCGACAGGGGAGGAACTATGGCTACACCTTC.

V is TRBV7-3 and J is TRBJ2-2; TRBD1 or TRBD2 may be the D gene (5 bases each). The CDR3 contains 14 residues. The germline V gene has CDR1 SGHTA and CDR2 FQGTGA. Trimming stripped 5 bases from V and 3 bases from J, with 10 bases between. This CDR3 reads CASSHGTDTGELFF. In nucleotides, the CDR3 is TGTGCCAGCAGCCACGGGACGGACACCGGGGAGCTGTTTTTT.

The chain is built from TRBV9 and TRBJ2-5, with 9 bases identical to TRBD1. Unmatched junction bases numbered 4, after V lost 3 bases and J lost 1 base. CDR1 and CDR2 from the germline V gene are SGDLS and YYNGEE. This CDR3 is 15 amino acids long. For the CDR3, the DNA is TGTGCCAGCAGCGCGACAGGGGGGCCCCAAGAGACCCAGTACTTC. It translates to CASSATGGPQETQYF.

The CDR3 bases are TGTGCCAGCGGCTTAGTACAGCACAAGAACACTGAAGCTTTCTTT. The encoded protein is CASGLVQHKNTEAFF. The V and J genes are TRBV28 and TRBJ1-1; D is unresolved. Germline CDR1 MDHEN, CDR2 SYDVKM. V lost 8 bases and J lost 1, with 17 bases in between. The CDR3 sequence is 15 residues long.

Only a few counts were recorded for this clonotype. The chain recombines TRBV27 with TRBJ1-6; 8 bases match TRBD1. V was pared by 5 bases and J by 6 bases, with 12 bases of the junction left unmatched. Germline lookup yields CDR1 MNHEY and CDR2 SMNVEV (reference sequence). The CDR3 spans 17 residues. CDR3 in DNA: TGTGCCAGCAGTCCGGACATCAGGGGGCGCCCTAATTCACCCCTCCACTTT. Protein: CASSPDIRGRPNSPLHF.

This clonotype has just a few counts. The V and J genes are TRBV12-3 or TRBV12-4 and TRBJ1-5, with 7 bases fitting TRBD1. V was pared by 5 bases and J by 6 bases, with 7 bases of the junction left unmatched. CDR3 size: 14 residues. CDR3 loop: CASSPSNRGQPQHF. The CDR3 DNA sequence: TGTGCCAGCAGTCCATCAAACAGGGGTCAGCCCCAGCATTTT.

The table lists this clonotype with a few counts. This sequence joins TRBV12-3 or TRBV12-4 and TRBJ1-2; TRBD1 might be the D (5 bases). V lost 6 bases and J 4 bases, leaving 15 bases between the germline ends. This CDR3 has 14 amino acids. The CDR3 DNA reads as TGTGCCAGCAGAGCCTCGGGACGGCTCTATGGCTACACCTTC. Protein product: CASRASGRLYGYTF.

At least ten counts were recorded for this clonotype. The chain carries TRBV11-3 and TRBJ2-1; D is unclear. The V gene's germline CDR1 is SGHNT and CDR2 YENEEA. There are 13 residues in the CDR3. Trimming cost V 5 bases and J 9 bases, with 14 bases left between them. As DNA, the CDR3 is TGTGCCAGCAGCCTCACTGGCTTGGTTGAGCAGTTCTTC. Translation: CASSLTGLVEQFF.

This clonotype has at least ten counts. The rearrangement links TRBV3-1 to TRBJ1-2; D may be TRBD1 (6 bases). This CDR3 has 13 residues. Per the germline V gene, CDR1 is LGHDT and CDR2 is YNNKEL (reference sequence). V lost 4 bases, J lost 5 bases, and 11 bases lay in between. CDR3 amino acids: CASSRTDFYGYTF. CDR3 in DNA: TGTGCCAGCAGCCGGACAGATTTTTATGGCTACACCTTC.

In this sample, this clonotype turned up many times. The J gene is TRBJ2-7, the V gene TRBV7-6; 9 positions agree with TRBD1. V shed 5 bases and J 0 bases; nucleotides not matched to a gene: 5. There are 15 residues in the CDR3. Germline CDR1 SGHVS, CDR2 FNYEAQ. CDR3 sequence (DNA): TGTGCCAGCAGCCTGGACAGGGGCGCCTCCTACGAGCAGTACTTC. As protein: CASSLDRGASYEQYF.

The V gene is TRBV5-1, the J gene TRBJ2-7; D possibly matches TRBD1 or TRBD2 (5 bases each). V shed 2 bases and J shed 3 bases, with 12 bases lying between them. This CDR3 is built from 14 residues. The germline gives CDR1 SGHRS, CDR2 YFSETQ. This CDR3 is CASSFYGTNYEQYF. Here the CDR3 DNA reads TGCGCCAGCAGCTTCTACGGGACGAACTACGAGCAGTACTTC.

Here the CDR3 DNA reads TGTGCCAGCAGCCCTACAGAGACAGGGTACTACGAGCAGTACTTC. It yields the protein CASSPTETGYYEQYF. The chain has TRBV4-2 and TRBJ2-7; TRBD1 agrees at 7 bases. The germline V gene has CDR1 LGHNA and CDR2 YNFKEQ. The junction had 9 bases not matched to a gene; V was cut back by 4 bases and J by 3 bases. The length of the CDR3 is 15 residues.

There are a few counts of this clonotype. The J gene is TRBJ1-4, the V gene TRBV7-2; D not certain. From germline, CDR1 is SGHTA and CDR2 FQGNSA. The V end lost 5 bases, the J end lost 12 bases, and 13 bases lay between the germline ends. This CDR3 spans 12 amino acids. The DNA for the CDR3 is TGTGCCAGCAGCCGGGAGCGGAGGGAACTGTTTTTT. Translating gives CASSRERRELFF.

This clonotype was detected a few times. The chain joins TRBV2 to TRBJ2-2, with D perhaps matching TRBD1 (7 bases). Trimming removed 4 bases at V and 2 bases at J, with 14 bases between. Per the germline V gene, CDR1 is SNHLY and CDR2 is FYNNEI. The CDR3 totals 16 residues. The CDR3 DNA sequence: TGTGCCAGCAGTGTTGAGGGGGCGGGAAACACCGGGGAGCTGTTTTTT. This translates into CASSVEGAGNTGELFF.

Of note for this clonotype: An end of the junction differs from the germline gene, which may be a read error. The chain uses TRBV19 and TRBJ2-3, with 12 bases fitting TRBD2. Germline V lookup: CDR1 LNHDA, CDR2 SQIVND (reference sequence). The CDR3 sequence is 18 residues long. The CDR3 sequence is CASTILKPSGRGTDTQYF. CDR3 bases: TGTGCCAGTACTATACTCAAACCTAGCGGGAGGGGCACAGATACGCAGTATTTT. The whole variable domain, remainder taken from reference TRBV19 and TRBJ2-3, is DGGITQSPKYLFRKEGQNVTLSCEQNLNHDAMYWYRQDPGQGLRLIYYSQIVNDFQKGDIAEGYSVSREKKESFPLTVTSAQKNPTAFYLCASTILKPSGRGTDTQYFGPGTRLTVL.